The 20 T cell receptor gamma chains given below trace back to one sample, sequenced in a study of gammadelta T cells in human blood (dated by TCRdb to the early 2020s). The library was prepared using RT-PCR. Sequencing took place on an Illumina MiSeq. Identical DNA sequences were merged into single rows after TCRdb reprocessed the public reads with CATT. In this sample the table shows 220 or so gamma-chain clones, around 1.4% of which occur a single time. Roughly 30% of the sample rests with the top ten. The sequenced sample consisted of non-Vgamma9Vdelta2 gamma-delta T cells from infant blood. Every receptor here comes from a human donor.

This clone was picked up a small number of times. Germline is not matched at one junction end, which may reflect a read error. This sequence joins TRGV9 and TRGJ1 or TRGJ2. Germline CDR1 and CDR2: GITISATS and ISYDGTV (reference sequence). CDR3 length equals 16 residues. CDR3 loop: CAWWEASPLNYYEKLF. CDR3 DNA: TGTGCCTGGTGGGAGGCGAGCCCCCTGAATTATTATGAGAAACTCTTT.

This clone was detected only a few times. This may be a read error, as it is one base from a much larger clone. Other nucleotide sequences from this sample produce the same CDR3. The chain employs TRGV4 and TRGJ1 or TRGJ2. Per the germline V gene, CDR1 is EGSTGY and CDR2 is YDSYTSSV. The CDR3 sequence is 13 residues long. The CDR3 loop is CATWEKVDYKKLF. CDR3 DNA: TGTGCCACATGGGAGAAGGTTGATTATAAGAAACTCTTT.

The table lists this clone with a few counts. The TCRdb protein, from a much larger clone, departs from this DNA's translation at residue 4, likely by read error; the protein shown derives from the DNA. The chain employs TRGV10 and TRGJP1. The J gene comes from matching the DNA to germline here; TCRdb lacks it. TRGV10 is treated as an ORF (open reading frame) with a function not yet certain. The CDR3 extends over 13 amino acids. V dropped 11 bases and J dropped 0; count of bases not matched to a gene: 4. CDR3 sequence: CAAGDTTGWFKIF. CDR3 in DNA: TGTGCTGCGGGGGATACCACTGGTTGGTTCAAGATATTT.

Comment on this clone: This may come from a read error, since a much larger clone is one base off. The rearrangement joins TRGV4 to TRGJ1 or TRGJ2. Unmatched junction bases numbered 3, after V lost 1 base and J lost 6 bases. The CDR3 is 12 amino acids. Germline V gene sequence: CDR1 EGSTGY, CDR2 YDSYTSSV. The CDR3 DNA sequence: TGTGCCACCTGGGATGGTCCTTATAAGAAACTCTTT. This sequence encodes CATWDGPYKKLF.

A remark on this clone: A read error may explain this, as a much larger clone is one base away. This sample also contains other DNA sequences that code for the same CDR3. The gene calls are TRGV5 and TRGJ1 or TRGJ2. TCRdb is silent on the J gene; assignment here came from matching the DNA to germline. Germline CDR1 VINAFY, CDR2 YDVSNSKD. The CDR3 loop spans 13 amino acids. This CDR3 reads CATWESPRHKKLF. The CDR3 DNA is TGTGCCACATGGGAATCCCCTCGGCATAAGAAACTCTTT.

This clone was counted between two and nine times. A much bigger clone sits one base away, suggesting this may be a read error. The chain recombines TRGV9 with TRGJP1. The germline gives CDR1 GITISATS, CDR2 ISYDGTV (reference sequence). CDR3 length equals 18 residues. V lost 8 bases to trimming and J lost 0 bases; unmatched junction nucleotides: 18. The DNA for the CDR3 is TGTGCCTTGTTGGACCCATCCTCCGCATATACCACTGGTTGGTTCAAGATATTT. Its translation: CALLDPSSAYTTGWFKIF.

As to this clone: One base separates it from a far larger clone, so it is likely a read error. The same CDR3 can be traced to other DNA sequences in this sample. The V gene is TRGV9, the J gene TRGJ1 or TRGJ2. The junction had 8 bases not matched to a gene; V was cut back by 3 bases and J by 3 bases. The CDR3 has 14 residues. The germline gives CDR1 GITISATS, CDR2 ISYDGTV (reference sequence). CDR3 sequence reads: CALWEPLSYYKKLF. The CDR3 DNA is TGTGCCTTGTGGGAGCCCCTCTCTTATTATAAGAAACTCTTT.

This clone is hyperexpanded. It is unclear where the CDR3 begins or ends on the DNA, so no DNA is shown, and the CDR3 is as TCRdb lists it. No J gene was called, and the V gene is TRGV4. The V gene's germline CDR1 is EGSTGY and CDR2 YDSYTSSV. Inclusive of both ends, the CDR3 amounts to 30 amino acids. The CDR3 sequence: CATWGFIIRNSLAVEQHLLSQVSIGRIQHF.

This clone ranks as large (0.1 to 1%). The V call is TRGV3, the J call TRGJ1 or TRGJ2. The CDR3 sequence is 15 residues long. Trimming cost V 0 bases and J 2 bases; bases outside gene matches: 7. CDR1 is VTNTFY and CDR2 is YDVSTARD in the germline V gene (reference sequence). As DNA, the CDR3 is TGTGCCACCTGGGACAGGTATTTGTATTATTATAAGAAACTCTTT. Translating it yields CATWDRYLYYYKKLF.

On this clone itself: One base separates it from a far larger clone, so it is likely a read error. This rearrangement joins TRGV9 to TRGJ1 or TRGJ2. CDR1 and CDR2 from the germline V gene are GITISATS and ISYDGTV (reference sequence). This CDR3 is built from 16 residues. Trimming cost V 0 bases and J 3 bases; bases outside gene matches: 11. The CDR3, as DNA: TGTGCCTTGTGGGAGGTGCCCAGCTTCACTTATTATAAGAAACTCTTT. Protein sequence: CALWEVPSFTYYKKLF.

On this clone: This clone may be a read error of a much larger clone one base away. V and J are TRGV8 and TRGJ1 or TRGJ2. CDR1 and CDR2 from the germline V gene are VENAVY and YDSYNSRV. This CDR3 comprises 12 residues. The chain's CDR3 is CATWDLYYKKLF. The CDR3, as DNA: TGTGCAACCTGGGACCTTTATTATAAGAAACTCTTT.

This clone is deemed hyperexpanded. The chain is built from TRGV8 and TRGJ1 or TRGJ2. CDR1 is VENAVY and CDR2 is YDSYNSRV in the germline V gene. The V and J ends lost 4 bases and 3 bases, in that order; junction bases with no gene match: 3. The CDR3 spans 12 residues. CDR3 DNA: TGTGCCACCTGGGACCTTTATTATAAGAAACTCTTT. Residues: CATWDLYYKKLF.

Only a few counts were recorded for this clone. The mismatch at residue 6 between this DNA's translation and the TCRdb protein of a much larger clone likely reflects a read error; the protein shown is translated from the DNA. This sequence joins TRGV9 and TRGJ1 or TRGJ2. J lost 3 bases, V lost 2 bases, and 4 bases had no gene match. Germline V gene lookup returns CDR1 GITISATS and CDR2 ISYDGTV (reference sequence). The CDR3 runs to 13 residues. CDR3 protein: CALWEEPYYKKLF. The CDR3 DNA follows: TGTGCCTTGTGGGAGGAGCCTTATTATAAGAAACTCTTT.

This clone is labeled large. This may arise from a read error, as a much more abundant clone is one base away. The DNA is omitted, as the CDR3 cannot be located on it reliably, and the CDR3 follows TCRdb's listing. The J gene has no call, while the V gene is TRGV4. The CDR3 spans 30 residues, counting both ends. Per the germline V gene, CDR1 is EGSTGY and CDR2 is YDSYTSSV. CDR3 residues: CATWGFIIRNALAVEQHLLSQVSIGRIQHF.

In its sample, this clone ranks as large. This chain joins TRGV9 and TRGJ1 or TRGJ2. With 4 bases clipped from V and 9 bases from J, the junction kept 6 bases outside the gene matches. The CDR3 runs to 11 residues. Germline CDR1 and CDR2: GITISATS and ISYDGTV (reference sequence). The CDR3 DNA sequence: TGTGCCTTGTGGGACGTCCGTAAGAAACTCTTT. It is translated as CALWDVRKKLF.

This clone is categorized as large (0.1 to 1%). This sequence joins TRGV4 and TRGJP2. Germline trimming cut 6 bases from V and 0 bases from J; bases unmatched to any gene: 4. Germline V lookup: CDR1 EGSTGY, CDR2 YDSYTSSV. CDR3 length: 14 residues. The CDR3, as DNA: TGTGCCACCTGGCGTTATAGTAGTGATTGGATCAAGACGTTT. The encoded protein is CATWRYSSDWIKTF.

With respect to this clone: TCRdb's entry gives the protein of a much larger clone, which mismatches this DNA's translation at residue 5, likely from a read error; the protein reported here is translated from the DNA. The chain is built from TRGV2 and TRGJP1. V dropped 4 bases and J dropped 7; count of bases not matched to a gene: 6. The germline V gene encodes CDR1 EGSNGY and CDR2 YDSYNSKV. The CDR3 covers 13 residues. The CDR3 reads CATWEGLGWFKIF. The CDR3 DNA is TGTGCCACCTGGGAAGGGCTTGGTTGGTTCAAGATATTT.

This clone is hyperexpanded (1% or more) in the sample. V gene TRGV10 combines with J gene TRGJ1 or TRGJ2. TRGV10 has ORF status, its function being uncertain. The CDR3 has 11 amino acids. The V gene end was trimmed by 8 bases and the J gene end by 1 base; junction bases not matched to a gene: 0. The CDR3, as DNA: TGTGCTGCGTGGAATTATTATAAGAAACTCTTT. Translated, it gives CAAWNYYKKLF.

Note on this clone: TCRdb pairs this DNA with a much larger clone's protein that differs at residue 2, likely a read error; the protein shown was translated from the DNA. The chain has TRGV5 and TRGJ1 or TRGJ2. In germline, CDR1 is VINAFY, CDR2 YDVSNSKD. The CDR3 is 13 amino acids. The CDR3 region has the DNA TGTACCACCTGGGACAGGCCTTATTATAAGAAACTCTTT. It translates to CTTWDRPYYKKLF.

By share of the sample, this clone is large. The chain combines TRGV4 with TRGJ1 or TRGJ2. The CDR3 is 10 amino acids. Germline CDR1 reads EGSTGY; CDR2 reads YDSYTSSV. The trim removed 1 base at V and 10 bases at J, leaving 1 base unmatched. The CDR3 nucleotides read TGTGCCACCTGGGATGGCAAGAAACTCTTT. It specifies CATWDGKKLF.